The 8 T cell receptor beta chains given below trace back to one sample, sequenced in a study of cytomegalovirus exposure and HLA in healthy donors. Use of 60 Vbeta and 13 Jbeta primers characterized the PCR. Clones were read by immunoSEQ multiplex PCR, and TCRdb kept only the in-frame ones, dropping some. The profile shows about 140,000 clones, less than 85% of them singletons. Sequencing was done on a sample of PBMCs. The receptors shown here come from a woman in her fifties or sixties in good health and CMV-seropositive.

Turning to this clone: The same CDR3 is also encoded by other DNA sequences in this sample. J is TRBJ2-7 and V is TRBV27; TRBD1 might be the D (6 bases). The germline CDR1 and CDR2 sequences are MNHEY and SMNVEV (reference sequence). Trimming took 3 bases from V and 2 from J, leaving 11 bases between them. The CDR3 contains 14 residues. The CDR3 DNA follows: TGTGCCAGCAGTTTGACAGGACTTACCTACGAGCAGTACTTC. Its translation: CASSLTGLTYEQYF.

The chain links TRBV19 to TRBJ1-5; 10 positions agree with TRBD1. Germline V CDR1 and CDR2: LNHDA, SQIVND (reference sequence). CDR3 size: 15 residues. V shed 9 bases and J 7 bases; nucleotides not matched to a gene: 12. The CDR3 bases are TGTGCCAGCACCCGGACAGGGGGGAGGGAGCAGCCCCAGCATTTT. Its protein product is CASTRTGGREQPQHF.

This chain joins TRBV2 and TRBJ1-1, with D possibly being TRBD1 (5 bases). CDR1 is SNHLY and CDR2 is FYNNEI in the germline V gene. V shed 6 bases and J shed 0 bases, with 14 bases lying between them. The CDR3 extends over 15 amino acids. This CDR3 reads CASSKLQGLNTEAFF. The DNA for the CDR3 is TGTGCCAGCAGCAAACTCCAGGGCTTGAACACTGAAGCTTTCTTT.

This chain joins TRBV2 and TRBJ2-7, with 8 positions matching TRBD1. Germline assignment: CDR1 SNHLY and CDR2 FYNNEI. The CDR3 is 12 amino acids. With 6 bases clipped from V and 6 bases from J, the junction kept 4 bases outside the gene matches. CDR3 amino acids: CASSLDRGEQYF. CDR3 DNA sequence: TGTGCCAGCAGCTTAGACAGGGGCGAGCAGTACTTC.

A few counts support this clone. CDR3 residues: CAIRDRGEGGAEAFF. CDR3 bases: TGTGCCATCAGGGACCGGGGAGAGGGAGGGGCTGAAGCTTTCTTT. The rearrangement links TRBV10-3 to TRBJ1-1, with a weak D call TRBD1 (5 bases). CDR3 length equals 15 residues. Germline assignment: CDR1 ENHRY and CDR2 SYGVKD. V lost 6 bases and J 6 bases, leaving 20 bases between the germline ends.

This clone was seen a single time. CDR3 residues: CASSDPGQANTEAFF. The CDR3 DNA follows: TGTGCCAGCAGTGATCCGGGACAGGCGAACACTGAAGCTTTCTTT. The chain is built from TRBV6-1 and TRBJ1-1, with TRBD1 identical over 8 bases. Trimming cost V 3 bases and J 1 base; bases outside gene matches: 4. CDR1 and CDR2 from the germline V gene are MNHNS and SASEGT. The CDR3 sequence is 15 residues long.

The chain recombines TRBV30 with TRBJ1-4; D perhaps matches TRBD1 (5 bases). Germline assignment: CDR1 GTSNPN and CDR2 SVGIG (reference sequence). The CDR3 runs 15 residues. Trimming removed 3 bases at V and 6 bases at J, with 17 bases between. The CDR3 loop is CAWSPGGTRDEKLFF. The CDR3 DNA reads TGTGCCTGGAGCCCGGGGGGGACCAGGGATGAAAAACTGTTTTTT.

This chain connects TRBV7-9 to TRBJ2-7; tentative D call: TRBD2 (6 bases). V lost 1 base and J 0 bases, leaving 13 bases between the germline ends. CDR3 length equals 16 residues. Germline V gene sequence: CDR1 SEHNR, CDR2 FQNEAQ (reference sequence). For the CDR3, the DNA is TGTGCCAGCAGCTTAGTGGGGACTCCAAGCTCCTACGAGCAGTACTTC. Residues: CASSLVGTPSSYEQYF.